Ten or more counts support the clone carrying this TCR beta chain. The data were obtained in a study of T cells in Graves' hyperthyroidism and ophthalmopathy. This CDR3 spans 13 amino acids. V lost 2 bases, J lost 2 bases, and 6 bases lay in between. Per germline, CDR1 MGHRA and CDR2 YSYEKL. Amplification targeted TCR beta CDR3 regions from RNA transcripts. First-round RT-PCR targeting the TCR CDR3 was performed with the HTBI primer set. TCRdb analysed the multiplex PCR reads with MiXCR anew, one entry per CDR3 protein. The sample carries around 55,000 distinct CDR3 sequences, approximately 48% recorded once. Clinicians diagnosed patients from clinical symptoms, serum thyroxine and TRAb, thyroid ultrasound and orbital computed tomography.

The chain carries TRBV4-1 and TRBJ2-5; D not certain. The sequenced sample consisted of blood. The receptor comes from a woman aged 45-65 years with Graves' ophthalmopathy. The DNA of the CDR3 is TGCGCCAGCAGCCAATGGCTACAAGAGACCCAGTACTTC. This sequence encodes CASSQWLQETQYF.